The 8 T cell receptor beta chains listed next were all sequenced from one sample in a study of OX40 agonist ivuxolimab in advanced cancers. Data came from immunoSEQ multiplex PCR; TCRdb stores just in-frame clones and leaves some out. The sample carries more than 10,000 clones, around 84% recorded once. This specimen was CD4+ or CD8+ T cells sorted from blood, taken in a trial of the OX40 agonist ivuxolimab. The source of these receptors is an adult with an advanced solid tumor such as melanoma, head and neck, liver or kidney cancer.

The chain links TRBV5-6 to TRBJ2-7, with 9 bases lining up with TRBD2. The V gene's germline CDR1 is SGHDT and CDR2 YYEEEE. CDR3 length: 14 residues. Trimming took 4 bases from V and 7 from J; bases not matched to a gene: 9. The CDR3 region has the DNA TGTGCCAGCAGCAACAGGGTACTAGCGGGTGAGCAGTACTTC. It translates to CASSNRVLAGEQYF.

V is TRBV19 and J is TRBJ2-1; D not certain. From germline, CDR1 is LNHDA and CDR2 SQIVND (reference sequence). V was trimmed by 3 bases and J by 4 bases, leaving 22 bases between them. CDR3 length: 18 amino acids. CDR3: CASSIGLGPHTGYNEQFF. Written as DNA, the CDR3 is TGTGCCAGTAGTATTGGCTTAGGGCCTCATACTGGATACAATGAGCAGTTCTTC.

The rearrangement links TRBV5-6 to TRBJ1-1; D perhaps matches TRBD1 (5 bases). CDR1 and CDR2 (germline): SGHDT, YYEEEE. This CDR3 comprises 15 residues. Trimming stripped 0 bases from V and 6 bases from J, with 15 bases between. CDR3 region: CASSLEARRAAEAFF. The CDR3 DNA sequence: TGTGCCAGCAGCTTGGAGGCTCGCAGGGCCGCTGAAGCTTTCTTT.

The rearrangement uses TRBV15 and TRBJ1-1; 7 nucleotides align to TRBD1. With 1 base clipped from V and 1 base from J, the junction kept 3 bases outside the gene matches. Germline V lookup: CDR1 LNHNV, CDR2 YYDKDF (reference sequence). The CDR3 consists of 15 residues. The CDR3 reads CATSRGRQGNTEAFF. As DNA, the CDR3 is TGTGCCACCAGCAGAGGTAGACAGGGGAACACTGAAGCTTTCTTT.

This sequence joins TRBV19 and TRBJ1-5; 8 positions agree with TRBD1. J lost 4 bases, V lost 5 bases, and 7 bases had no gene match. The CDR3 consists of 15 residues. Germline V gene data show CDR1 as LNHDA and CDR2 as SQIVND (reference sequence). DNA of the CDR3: TGTGCCAGTAGTTTAGGGACAGGCCTTAATCAGCCCCAGCATTTT. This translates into CASSLGTGLNQPQHF. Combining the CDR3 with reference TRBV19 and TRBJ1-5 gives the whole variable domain DGGITQSPKYLFRKEGQNVTLSCEQNLNHDAMYWYRQDPGQGLRLIYYSQIVNDFQKGDIAEGYSVSREKKESFPLTVTSAQKNPTAFYLCASSLGTGLNQPQHFGDGTRLSIL.

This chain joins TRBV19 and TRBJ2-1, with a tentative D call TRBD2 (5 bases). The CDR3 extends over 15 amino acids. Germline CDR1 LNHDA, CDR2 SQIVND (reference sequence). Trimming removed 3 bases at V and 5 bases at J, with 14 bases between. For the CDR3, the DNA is TGTGCCAGTAGTATTTGGCTAGCTGAGAACAATGAGCAGTTCTTC. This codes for CASSIWLAENNEQFF.

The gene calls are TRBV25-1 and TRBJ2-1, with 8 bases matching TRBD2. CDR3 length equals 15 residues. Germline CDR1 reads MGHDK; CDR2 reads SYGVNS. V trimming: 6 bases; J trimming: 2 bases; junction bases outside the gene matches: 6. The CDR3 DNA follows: TGTGCCAGCAGCCACCCAGCGGGAGCCTACAATGAGCAGTTCTTC. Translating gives CASSHPAGAYNEQFF.

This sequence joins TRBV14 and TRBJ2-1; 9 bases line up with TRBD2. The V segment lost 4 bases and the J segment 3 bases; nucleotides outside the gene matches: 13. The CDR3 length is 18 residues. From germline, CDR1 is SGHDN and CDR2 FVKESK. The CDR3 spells CASSPGLAGPFIYNEQFF. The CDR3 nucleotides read TGTGCCAGCAGCCCCGGGCTAGCGGGGCCCTTTATCTACAATGAGCAGTTCTTC.